A single sample gave rise to the 9 T cell receptor beta chains below, sequenced in a study of CD8+ T cells in alopecia areata. The treatment here: oral pan-JAK inhibitor, 5-10 mg twice daily. As the sequencing template, cDNA was produced by extracting RNA and reverse transcribing it. The table came from immunoSEQ multiplex PCR; TCRdb's copy has only in-frame clones and leaves some out. This sample has under 250,000 clones, with 50% to 70% found just once. Sample: CD4+ T cells sorted from blood, taken at week 4, from a patient treated with tofacitinib. These receptors all stem from a human donor with alopecia areata.

The rearrangement joins TRBV7-3 to TRBJ1-6; 7 nucleotides agree with TRBD1. The germline CDR1 and CDR2 sequences are SGHTA and FQGTGA. J lost 7 bases, V lost 5 bases, and 5 bases had no gene match. This CDR3 has 14 residues. CDR3 in DNA: TGTGCCAGCAGCACCGGGACAGAGAATTCACCCCTCCACTTT. Translated, it gives CASSTGTENSPLHF.

There are a few counts of this clone. The rearrangement links TRBV15 to TRBJ2-1; D assignment may be TRBD1 or TRBD2 (5 bases each). The germline CDR1 and CDR2 sequences are LNHNV and YYDKDF (reference sequence). The CDR3 contains 13 residues. Trimming removed 3 bases from V and 5 bases from J, with 8 bases in between. The CDR3 DNA follows: TGTGCCACCAGCAGGGGGGAACACAATGAGCAGTTCTTC. As protein: CATSRGEHNEQFF.

CDR3 in DNA: TGTGCCAGCAGCCAAGATCCTGGCAGAGCCTACGAGCAGTACTTC. Its protein is CASSQDPGRAYEQYF. The V and J genes are TRBV14 and TRBJ2-7; unclear D gene. The CDR3 consists of 15 residues. Germline lookup yields CDR1 SGHDN and CDR2 FVKESK. The V end lost 0 bases, the J end lost 2 bases, and 11 bases lay between the germline ends.

This clone is medium-sized in the sample. The chain employs TRBV2 and TRBJ1-4, with 9 bases lining up with TRBD1. The V segment lost 6 bases and the J segment 8 bases; nucleotides outside the gene matches: 7. The germline V gene has CDR1 SNHLY and CDR2 FYNNEI. This CDR3 is 14 amino acids long. CDR3 nucleotides: TGTGCCAGCAGCCCCGGGACAGGGAGGGAAAAACTGTTTTTT. This codes for CASSPGTGREKLFF.

This sequence joins TRBV29-1 and TRBJ1-1; D gene unclear. The CDR3 is made up of 11 amino acids. The germline gives CDR1 SQVTM, CDR2 ANQGSEA. With 4 bases removed from V and 6 bases from J, the gap between germline ends came to 9 bases. CDR3 bases: TGCAGCGTTGGGTCCGAAGCTGAAGCTTTCTTT. Encoded protein: CSVGSEAEAFF.

The chain couples TRBV4-3 to TRBJ1-2; no reliable D call. The CDR3 length is 14 residues. Per germline, CDR1 LGHNA and CDR2 YSLEER. V was trimmed by 4 bases and J by 7 bases, leaving 16 bases between them. The CDR3 sequence: CASSPGGLVSGYTF. The CDR3 region has the DNA TGCGCCAGCAGCCCCGGAGGGTTAGTTAGTGGCTACACCTTC.

The rearrangement joins TRBV13 to TRBJ2-4; possibly TRBD1 or TRBD2 for D (5 bases each). Germline V lookup: CDR1 PRHDT, CDR2 FYEKMQ (reference sequence). Trimming pared 6 bases from V and 9 bases from J, leaving 9 bases between. The CDR3 covers 11 residues. The CDR3 protein is CASSHGTIQYF. The CDR3 DNA reads as TGTGCCAGCAGTCATGGGACCATTCAGTACTTC.

The CDR3: CASAPLGGPNIQYF. DNA of the CDR3: TGTGCCAGCGCCCCCCTGGGGGGGCCGAACATTCAGTACTTC. The V and J genes are TRBV11-2 and TRBJ2-4, with a possible D match to TRBD2 (7 bases). Trimming cost V 8 bases and J 7 bases, with 18 bases left between them. CDR1 is SGHAT and CDR2 is FQNNGV in the germline V gene. The CDR3 length is 14 residues.

The rearrangement joins TRBV5-1 to TRBJ2-5, with D perhaps matching TRBD1 (6 bases). Trimming removed 4 bases at V and 2 bases at J, with 15 bases between. The CDR3 runs to 15 residues. Germline V CDR1 and CDR2: SGHRS, YFSETQ. CDR3: CASSIPTGNQETQYF. As DNA, the CDR3 is TGCGCCAGCAGCATACCGACAGGAAATCAAGAGACCCAGTACTTC.